The next 19 T cell receptor beta chains were all read from a single sample in a study of CD8 T cells in ankylosing spondylitis. TCRdb independently ran MiXCR on the 5' RACE reads; one entry per CDR3 protein. The table shows roughly 100,000 distinct CDR3 sequences, with roughly 8.3% occurring only once. The sample was blood, either unsorted or a sorted T cell fraction (not recorded which). These receptors all come from a male donor with ankylosing spondylitis or in good health (not recorded which).

The chain has TRBV7-6 and TRBJ2-7; no firm D call. Germline V gene lookup returns CDR1 SGHVS and CDR2 FNYEAQ. V lost 0 bases and J 6 bases, leaving 9 bases between the germline ends. The CDR3 is 13 residues long. CDR3 coding DNA: TGTGCCAGCAGCTTAGCTCCAGTGAGCGAGCAGTACTTC. This gives the protein CASSLAPVSEQYF. The full variable domain, rest sourced from reference TRBV7-6 and TRBJ2-7, is GAGVSQSPRYKVTKRGQDVALRCDPISGHVSLYWYRQALGQGPEFLTYFNYEAQQDKSGLPNDRFSAERPEGSISTLTIQRTEQRDSAMYRCASSLAPVSEQYFGPGTRLTVT.

This clonotype came up a few times. A much larger clone differs from this one at a single base, so this may be a read error. This rearrangement joins TRBV12-3 or TRBV12-4 to TRBJ2-2; D gene uncertain. V shed 7 bases and J shed 4 bases, with 4 bases lying between them. The CDR3 length is 11 residues. The CDR3 DNA follows: TGTGCCAGCATTTTCACCGGGGAGCTGTTTTTT. Translated, it gives CASIFTGELFF.

This clonotype was counted at least ten times. This chain connects TRBV6-5 to TRBJ2-3, with TRBD2 matching over 9 bases. CDR3 length: 19 residues. V lost 0 bases to trimming and J lost 2 bases; unmatched junction nucleotides: 12. CDR1 is MNHEY, CDR2 SVGAGI, per germline. This chain's CDR3 is CASSYSTRVAGGITDTQYF. CDR3 coding DNA: TGTGCCAGCAGTTACTCTACTCGGGTCGCGGGGGGGATCACAGATACGCAGTATTTT.

At least ten counts were recorded for this clonotype. The rearrangement joins TRBV6-2 or TRBV6-3 to TRBJ2-1; D might be TRBD2 (5 bases). This CDR3 has 15 amino acids. With 6 bases removed from V and 0 bases from J, the gap between germline ends came to 12 bases. CDR1 is MNHEY, CDR2 SVGEGT, per germline. CDR3 DNA sequence: TGTGCCAGCAGCCTTACTAGGAGCTCCTACAATGAGCAGTTCTTC. Amino acids: CASSLTRSSYNEQFF.

This clonotype was counted many times. The chain joins TRBV7-2 to TRBJ2-1; D gene uncertain. V was shortened by 1 base and J by 4 bases, with 17 bases between the two germline ends. Germline CDR1 SGHTA, CDR2 FQGNSA. This CDR3 comprises 17 residues. Written as DNA, the CDR3 is TGTGCCAGCAGCTTAGGATACCTAGGTAAAGGGTACAATGAGCAGTTCTTC. As protein: CASSLGYLGKGYNEQFF.

This clonotype appeared many times. The chain combines TRBV18 with TRBJ2-7; no definite D call. The V end was cut by 3 bases, the J end by 2 bases, with 8 bases between. Per germline, CDR1 KGHSH and CDR2 LQKENI. This CDR3 is built from 13 residues. The CDR3 sequence is CASSPGDPYEQYF. The CDR3 nucleotides are TGTGCCAGCTCACCTGGGGATCCCTACGAGCAGTACTTC.

The J gene is TRBJ2-1, the V gene TRBV9, with 8 bases matching TRBD2. CDR1 and CDR2 from the germline V gene are SGDLS and YYNGEE. The CDR3 has 17 residues. Trimming cost V 4 bases and J 0 bases; bases outside gene matches: 9. The CDR3 nucleotides read TGTGCCAGCAGCCCCGAAGTAGCGGGAATCTCCTACAATGAGCAGTTCTTC. It encodes CASSPEVAGISYNEQFF.

Many counts were recorded for this clonotype. The rearrangement links TRBV10-3 to TRBJ2-3; tentative D call: TRBD2 (5 bases). CDR1 and CDR2 from the germline V gene are ENHRY and SYGVKD. The CDR3 runs to 17 residues. Trimming removed 0 bases at V and 6 bases at J, with 19 bases between. Here the CDR3 DNA reads TGTGCCATCAGTGAGTCTCGGACTGCAATGGGCGACGATACGCAGTATTTT. It specifies CAISESRTAMGDDTQYF.

This clonotype came up many times. This chain connects TRBV12-3 or TRBV12-4 to TRBJ1-3, with D possibly TRBD1 on 5 matching bases. V was shortened by 6 bases and J by 3 bases, with 18 bases between the two germline ends. The CDR3 runs 16 residues. The CDR3 is CASRGPTVPFGNTIYF. CDR3 sequence (DNA): TGTGCCAGCAGGGGACCGACAGTACCATTTGGAAACACCATATATTTT.

This clonotype was counted many times. The gene calls are TRBV7-6 and TRBJ2-3; no reliable D call. The CDR3 has 15 residues. Per the germline V gene, CDR1 is SGHVS and CDR2 is FNYEAQ. Trimming took off 3 bases at V and 1 base at J, with 11 bases between the two ends. The CDR3 DNA is TGTGCCAGCAGCTTGAGGACCGTTGGCACAGATACGCAGTATTTT. Amino acid sequence: CASSLRTVGTDTQYF.

Many counts were recorded for this clonotype. This chain connects TRBV11-1 to TRBJ2-5; D is possibly TRBD2 (6 bases). Per the germline V gene, CDR1 is SGHAT and CDR2 is FQDESV (reference sequence). This CDR3 has 18 residues. The V and J ends lost 4 bases and 1 base respectively, with 22 bases between them. CDR3 sequence reads: CASSYVWRAGNSQETQYF. In nucleotides, the CDR3 is TGTGCCAGCAGCTACGTGTGGAGGGCCGGTAACTCCCAAGAGACCCAGTACTTC.

The rearrangement links TRBV2 to TRBJ1-1; tentative D call: TRBD1 (5 bases). The CDR3 spans 15 residues. V was shortened by 3 bases and J by 1 base, with 12 bases between the two germline ends. Looked up from germline, CDR1 is SNHLY and CDR2 is FYNNEI. For the CDR3, the DNA is TGTGCCAGCAGTGAGATTGGGGCCGGGAACACTGAAGCTTTCTTT. Translated, it gives CASSEIGAGNTEAFF.

There are many counts of this clonotype. This chain joins TRBV20-1 and TRBJ2-1, with 8 bases lining up with TRBD2. Germline assignment: CDR1 DFQATT and CDR2 SNEGSKA (reference sequence). The CDR3 sequence is 16 residues long. Trimming removed 0 bases from V and 5 bases from J; junction bases left unmatched: 9. This chain's CDR3 is CSARDLWELADNEQFF. The CDR3 nucleotides are TGCAGTGCTAGAGATCTCTGGGAACTAGCGGACAATGAGCAGTTCTTC.

The J gene is TRBJ1-6, the V gene TRBV13; D possibly corresponds to TRBD1 (5 bases). Germline-derived CDR1 and CDR2 are PRHDT and FYEKMQ (reference sequence). The length of the CDR3 is 17 residues. V was pared by 1 base and J by 10 bases, with 20 bases between. CDR3 DNA sequence: TGTGCCAGCAGCTTAGTGTCTTTCGGGGCTTCAAAGTCACCCCTCCACTTT. Translated, it gives CASSLVSFGASKSPLHF.

At least ten counts were recorded for this clonotype. V gene TRBV7-8 combines with J gene TRBJ2-3; 9 nucleotides line up with TRBD2. The germline V gene encodes CDR1 SGHVS and CDR2 FQNEAQ. V shed 2 bases and J 4 bases; nucleotides not matched to a gene: 10. This CDR3 contains 17 residues. The CDR3 protein is CASSLIGGGVSADTQYF. CDR3 DNA: TGTGCCAGCAGCTTAATTGGCGGGGGGGTATCCGCAGATACGCAGTATTTT.

This clonotype has at least ten counts. The V call is TRBV12-3 or TRBV12-4, the J call TRBJ2-7, with D unresolved. The ends were cut back, 8 bases at V and 5 bases at J, with 16 bases in the middle. The CDR3 loop spans 13 amino acids. The CDR3 region has the DNA TGTGCCAGCCGCGTCACCCCAGGTAACGAGCAGTACTTC. This sequence encodes CASRVTPGNEQYF.

This sequence joins TRBV7-2 and TRBJ1-1; 8 bases match TRBD1. V lost 6 bases, J lost 0 bases, and 6 bases stayed unmatched. The germline V gene encodes CDR1 SGHTA and CDR2 FQGNSA. The CDR3 extends over 15 amino acids. The CDR3 bases are TGTGCCAGCAGAGCCGGGACAGGAATGAACACTGAAGCTTTCTTT. Its translation: CASRAGTGMNTEAFF.

This clonotype came up many times. The rearrangement uses TRBV2 and TRBJ2-1; possibly TRBD1 for D (6 bases). CDR1 is SNHLY, CDR2 FYNNEI, per germline. The CDR3 totals 13 residues. The ends were cut back, 5 bases at V and 8 bases at J, with 13 bases in the middle. CDR3 DNA: TGTGCCAGCAGTATGGACAGTGAGGATGAGCAGTTCTTC. Protein: CASSMDSEDEQFF.

Note on this clonotype: A much larger clone is a single base away; this may be a read error. The rearrangement uses TRBV18 and TRBJ2-3, with D perhaps being TRBD1 or TRBD2 (6 bases each). This CDR3 contains 16 residues. The germline CDR1 and CDR2 sequences are KGHSH and LQKENI. The CDR3 nucleotides are TGTGCCAACTCACAAGCCGGGGGCCTCTCCACAGATACGCAGTATTTT. Residues: CANSQAGGLSTDTQYF.